The 18 T cell receptor beta chains below were found in one sample sequenced in a study of cytomegalovirus exposure and HLA in healthy donors (dated by TCRdb to about 2017). The library was produced with the immunoSEQ multiplex PCR assay. A mixture of 60 forward primers for TCR Vbeta segments and 13 reverse primers for TCR Jbeta segments was used in the multiplex PCR. Not all clones reach the TCRdb copy of this immuneACCESS table, which keeps in-frame sequences only. Checked studies attribute under half of the gap to unresolved V genes and leave the rest unexplained. The sample table lists 180,000 or so clones, 86% of them with a count of one. The top ten clonotypes cover around 0.31% of the sample. Sequenced input: PBMCs. These receptors were obtained from a woman aged 25 to 45 in good health and CMV-seronegative.

This clone was seen more than once but under ten times. The V and J genes are TRBV10-2 and TRBJ1-3, with D perhaps TRBD1 (5 bases). Germline CDR1 is WSHSY and CDR2 is SAAADI. Trimming stripped 5 bases from V and 2 bases from J, with 13 bases between. This CDR3 comprises 15 residues. The CDR3 sequence is CASSTTGDPGNTIYF. The CDR3 DNA follows: TGCGCCAGCAGTACTACAGGTGATCCTGGAAACACCATATATTTT.

The chain has TRBV28 and TRBJ2-5; 10 positions match TRBD2. The CDR3 runs to 14 residues. Germline-derived CDR1 and CDR2 are MDHEN and SYDVKM. J gave up 4 bases and V 4 bases, and 3 bases lay outside the gene matches. CDR3: CASSSSGRGETQYF. As DNA, the CDR3 is TGTGCCAGCAGTTCTAGCGGGAGAGGAGAGACCCAGTACTTC.

V and J are TRBV5-6 and TRBJ2-1; no firm D call. The CDR3 is 11 residues long. V was shortened by 4 bases and J by 3 bases, with 2 bases between the two germline ends. Germline values: CDR1 SGHDT, CDR2 YYEEEE. The CDR3 nucleotides read TGTGCCAGCAGCCACTACAATGAGCAGTTCTTC. This sequence encodes CASSHYNEQFF.

This clone was detected once. The chain joins TRBV14 to TRBJ2-7; TRBD1 aligns across 8 bases. Germline values: CDR1 SGHDN, CDR2 FVKESK. The CDR3 has 18 amino acids. V shed 1 base and J 2 bases; nucleotides not matched to a gene: 13. The DNA for the CDR3 is TGTGCCAGCAGCCAAGCTAGGACAGGGTCCGGACTGGCCTACGAGCAGTACTTC. This codes for CASSQARTGSGLAYEQYF.

CDR3 DNA: TGTGCCAGCAGGGAGGGGGGGTTAAATCAGCCCCAGCATTTT. Translating it yields CASREGGLNQPQHF. This chain connects TRBV28 to TRBJ1-5; D is possibly TRBD1 (6 bases). V was pared by 6 bases and J by 4 bases, with 13 bases between. The CDR3 is 14 amino acids. Germline V gives CDR1 MDHEN, CDR2 SYDVKM.

The sample holds a few counts of this clone. The chain joins TRBV6-5 to TRBJ2-3; 13 bases align to TRBD2. Germline V gene lookup returns CDR1 MNHEY and CDR2 SVGAGI. The CDR3 has 13 amino acids. V was clipped by 8 bases and J by 6 bases; unmatched bases: 2. CDR3 coding DNA: TGTGCCAGCCGACTAGCGGGAGGTGATACGCAGTATTTT. It translates to CASRLAGGDTQYF.

V is TRBV11-3 and J is TRBJ2-7; D might be TRBD2 (6 bases). The CDR3 contains 14 residues. Germline V CDR1 and CDR2: SGHNT, YENEEA. V was pared by 7 bases and J by 2 bases, with 15 bases between. CDR3 nucleotide sequence: TGTGCCAGCATCTCTCCCCGACTAGCCTACGAGCAGTACTTC. It codes for CASISPRLAYEQYF.

The V call is TRBV11-2, the J call TRBJ2-1; 12 bases align to TRBD2. This CDR3 is 14 amino acids long. With 5 bases clipped from V and 13 bases from J, the junction kept 9 bases outside the gene matches. Germline loops: CDR1 SGHAT, CDR2 FQNNGV. The CDR3 nucleotides read TGTGCCAGCAGCGATTGGACTAGCGGGGTATCACAGTTCTTC. Protein sequence: CASSDWTSGVSQFF.

The chain joins TRBV5-4 to TRBJ2-7; 11 bases match TRBD1. Trimming removed 4 bases from V and 3 bases from J; junction bases left unmatched: 6. The CDR3 is 15 residues long. Germline V lookup: CDR1 SGHNT, CDR2 YYREEE (reference sequence). This chain's CDR3 is CASSPGGQGVYEQYF. CDR3 nucleotide sequence: TGTGCCAGCAGCCCGGGGGGACAGGGGGTCTACGAGCAGTACTTC.

This clone was seen once. This sequence joins TRBV5-1 and TRBJ1-1, with TRBD1 identical over 7 bases. CDR3 length equals 16 residues. The germline V gene encodes CDR1 SGHRS and CDR2 YFSETQ. J gave up 6 bases and V 2 bases, and 13 bases lay outside the gene matches. The CDR3 DNA sequence: TGCGCCAGCAGCTTCCTGACAGGGATAGTAGGAGCTGAAGCTTTCTTT. Its translation: CASSFLTGIVGAEAFF.

This clone was detected only a few times. The rearrangement uses TRBV15 and TRBJ2-1, with 7 bases that match TRBD1. CDR3 length equals 17 residues. The V gene end was trimmed by 1 base and the J gene end by 5 bases; junction bases not matched to a gene: 11. Germline values: CDR1 LNHNV, CDR2 YYDKDF (reference sequence). CDR3 sequence (DNA): TGTGCCACCAGCAGAGGGTGGGGGACAGTAAAAGACAATGAGCAGTTCTTC. It codes for CATSRGWGTVKDNEQFF.

V usage is TRBV19 and J usage is TRBJ1-1; D gene unclear. Trimming pared 5 bases from V and 0 bases from J, leaving 7 bases between. Germline CDR1 LNHDA, CDR2 SQIVND (reference sequence). The CDR3 spans 13 residues. The CDR3 loop reads CASSFRMNTEAFF. CDR3 in DNA: TGTGCCAGTAGTTTCAGGATGAACACTGAAGCTTTCTTT.

This chain links TRBV6-1 with TRBJ1-4; 9 bases are a match to TRBD1. The CDR3 runs 15 residues. Germline CDR1 reads MNHNS; CDR2 reads SASEGT. V dropped 4 bases and J dropped 2; count of bases not matched to a gene: 2. CDR3 in amino acids: CASSATGGTNEKLFF. The DNA for the CDR3 is TGTGCCAGCAGTGCGACAGGGGGGACTAATGAAAAACTGTTTTTT.

The chain couples TRBV2 to TRBJ2-4; the match to TRBD2 covers 13 bases. The length of the CDR3 is 15 residues. Germline loops: CDR1 SNHLY, CDR2 FYNNEI. V gave up 4 bases and J gave up 6 bases; unmatched junction bases: 3. The CDR3 reads CASSGLAGGSNIQYF. Here the CDR3 DNA reads TGTGCCAGCAGTGGACTAGCGGGGGGCTCAAACATTCAGTACTTC. Combining the CDR3 with reference TRBV2 and TRBJ2-4 gives the whole variable domain EPEVTQTPSHQVTQMGQEVILRCVPISNHLYFYWYRQILGQKVEFLVSFYNNEISEKSEIFDDQFSVERPDGSNFTLKIRSTKLEDSAMYFCASSGLAGGSNIQYFGAGTRLSVL.

V and J are TRBV5-1 and TRBJ2-2; weak D call: TRBD1 (6 bases). The CDR3 covers 14 residues. The germline V gene encodes CDR1 SGHRS and CDR2 YFSETQ. Trimming removed 0 bases at V and 6 bases at J, with 9 bases between. CDR3 protein: CASSLGNRAGELFF. The DNA of the CDR3 is TGCGCCAGCAGCTTGGGTAACAGGGCCGGGGAGCTGTTTTTT.

The chain couples TRBV27 to TRBJ2-7; D not resolved. This CDR3 spans 15 amino acids. Germline V gives CDR1 MNHEY, CDR2 SMNVEV (reference sequence). The V end was cut by 5 bases, the J end by 2 bases, with 16 bases between. The CDR3, as DNA: TGTGCCAGCAGTCCCTTGAGTATCTCCCCCTACGAGCAGTACTTC. This sequence encodes CASSPLSISPYEQYF.

This clone occurred a few times. The V gene is TRBV5-1, the J gene TRBJ2-1, with 11 bases identical to TRBD1. Germline CDR1 and CDR2: SGHRS and YFSETQ. CDR3 length: 15 residues. J was trimmed by 7 bases and V by 2 bases; bases with no gene match: 5. The CDR3 DNA reads TGCGCCAGCAGCTTAGGGACAGGGGGGACGAATGAGCAGTTCTTC. Its protein product is CASSLGTGGTNEQFF.

This chain connects TRBV27 to TRBJ2-5; 7 positions agree with TRBD1. The CDR3 is 14 amino acids. Per germline, CDR1 MNHEY and CDR2 SMNVEV (reference sequence). V lost 5 bases to trimming and J lost 2 bases; unmatched junction nucleotides: 5. CDR3 coding DNA: TGTGCCAGCAGTGACAGGGTTACACAAGAGACCCAGTACTTC. Protein sequence: CASSDRVTQETQYF.